This T cell receptor (beta chain) originates from a study of early T cells in non-severe SARS-CoV-2 infection. This clonotype has more than one count but fewer than ten. TCRdb reprocessed the 5' RACE reads via MiXCR and lists one record per CDR3 protein. The sample has some 120,000 distinct CDR3 sequences, 14% to 15% seen once. This CDR3 spans 13 amino acids. Trimming removed 5 bases at V and 2 bases at J, with 8 bases between. The germline gives CDR1 SEHNR, CDR2 FQNEAQ (reference sequence). The sequence was obtained from an adult who was a healthcare worker with PCR-confirmed SARS-CoV-2 infection or an uninfected control (not recorded which). The chain couples TRBV7-9 to TRBJ2-3; D is undetermined. Sequencing was carried out using whole blood. The CDR3 nucleotides read TGTGCCAGCAGCGCGGCCGACACAGATACGCAGTATTTT. Residues: CASSAADTDTQYF.